These 18 T cell receptor beta chains originate from one sample sequenced in a study of CD4 T cells in relation to SARS-CoV-2 and coronaviruses. Measured with immunoSEQ multiplex PCR; TCRdb has only the in-frame clones, and not every one. Found here are about 36,000 clones, approximately 80% of them singletons; the top ten hold roughly 20%. Their cognate antigens are unknown. The source material was memory CD4+ T cells from PBMCs, cultured in vitro. These receptors were taken from an adult with COVID-19.

This clone is a singleton in its sample. The chain employs TRBV27 and TRBJ2-7; tentatively, D is TRBD2 (5 bases). Germline-derived CDR1 and CDR2 are MNHEY and SMNVEV (reference sequence). The length of the CDR3 is 16 residues. V gave up 3 bases and J gave up 0 bases, with 15 bases separating them. The CDR3 DNA reads TGTGCCAGCAGTTTCTCCTCCCGGACTCACTCCTACGAGCAGTACTTC. Translated, it gives CASSFSSRTHSYEQYF.

This clone was detected only a few times. Other DNA sequences from this sample encode an identical CDR3 as well. The chain's CDR3 is CASSSSNYGYTF. The CDR3 DNA follows: TGTGCCAGCAGTTCCTCTAACTATGGCTACACCTTC. The chain joins TRBV12-3 or TRBV12-4 to TRBJ1-2; D ambiguous. The V end was cut by 4 bases, the J end by 0 bases, with 3 bases between. The length of the CDR3 is 12 residues.

CDR3 protein: CASSYSGSGADTQYF. The CDR3 nucleotides read TGTGCCAGCAGCTATAGCGGGAGTGGTGCAGATACGCAGTATTTT. This chain links TRBV11-2 with TRBJ2-3; 9 bases are shared with TRBD2. Germline lookup yields CDR1 SGHAT and CDR2 FQNNGV. V dropped 4 bases and J dropped 4; count of bases not matched to a gene: 6. The CDR3 sequence is 15 residues long.

In this sample, this clone turned up once. The chain has TRBV6-5 and TRBJ2-4; 12 bases are a match to TRBD2. CDR1 is MNHEY, CDR2 SVGAGI, per germline. Trimming cost V 6 bases and J 8 bases; bases outside gene matches: 5. CDR3 length equals 14 residues. The CDR3 coding sequence is TGTGCCAGCAGCCAGGGACTAGCGGGTGACATTCAGTACTTC. This gives the protein CASSQGLAGDIQYF.

The chain recombines TRBV6-2 or TRBV6-3 with TRBJ2-1; D uncertain. In germline, CDR1 is MNHEY, CDR2 SVGEGT. The CDR3 is 15 amino acids. V lost 6 bases, J lost 6 bases, and 18 bases lay in between. The CDR3 here is CASSHGTLWGNEQFF. CDR3 bases: TGTGCCAGCAGCCACGGTACCCTCTGGGGCAATGAGCAGTTCTTC.

The gene calls are TRBV18 and TRBJ2-1; D uncertain. The CDR3 consists of 14 residues. Germline-derived CDR1 and CDR2 are KGHSH and LQKENI. V was clipped by 0 bases and J by 0 bases, with 3 bases between them. CDR3 amino acids: CASSPPSSYNEQFF. CDR3 nucleotide sequence: TGTGCCAGCTCACCACCATCCTCCTACAATGAGCAGTTCTTC.

The CDR3 here is CASSESTGLTDTQYF. As DNA, the CDR3 is TGCGCCAGCAGTGAGTCGACAGGGCTCACAGATACGCAGTATTTT. This chain joins TRBV10-1 and TRBJ2-3, with 7 bases that match TRBD1. This CDR3 has 15 residues. Trimming cost V 0 bases and J 2 bases; bases outside gene matches: 2. Looked up from germline, CDR1 is WNHNN and CDR2 is SYGVQD (reference sequence).

V is TRBV5-1 and J is TRBJ2-4; D is perhaps TRBD1 (6 bases). CDR3 length: 14 residues. Trimming pared 2 bases from V and 1 base from J, leaving 7 bases between. CDR1 and CDR2 (germline): SGHRS, YFSETQ. CDR3 loop: CASSFDRAKNIQYF. In nucleotides, the CDR3 is TGCGCCAGCAGCTTTGACAGGGCCAAAAACATTCAGTACTTC.

This clone was counted between two and nine times. This chain joins TRBV4-1 and TRBJ1-2, with a weak D call TRBD1 (6 bases). CDR3 length equals 16 residues. V dropped 2 bases and J dropped 1 base, with 14 bases sitting between them. Germline V lookup: CDR1 MGHRA, CDR2 YSYEKL. In nucleotides, the CDR3 is TGCGCCAGCAGCCAACCGGCGAGGGGGAGTAACTATGGCTACACCTTC. It is translated as CASSQPARGSNYGYTF.

With respect to this clone: Relative to the germline gene, one junction end is altered; a read error may explain this. J is TRBJ2-7 and V is TRBV5-6, with 7 bases lining up with TRBD2. The CDR3 loop spans 14 amino acids. Germline assignment: CDR1 SGHDT and CDR2 YYEEEE. The CDR3: CASSLSGISHEQYF. CDR3 bases: TGTGCCAGCAGCTTGAGCGGGATCTCCCACGAGCAGTACTTC.

This clone was seen just once. The V call is TRBV27, the J call TRBJ2-6; D remains ambiguous. V was pared by 0 bases and J by 0 bases, with 15 bases between. The length of the CDR3 is 19 residues. Germline V lookup: CDR1 MNHEY, CDR2 SMNVEV (reference sequence). The CDR3 nucleotides are TGTGCCAGCAGTTTATCGTACGGCGGACCGCGCTCTGGGGCCAACGTCCTGACTTTC. It is translated as CASSLSYGGPRSGANVLTF.

CDR3 region: CASMRGSGRAEHQAGEPNTGELFF. CDR3 nucleotides: TGTGCCAGTATGAGGGGAAGCGGGAGAGCCGAACACCAGGCGGGAGAGCCGAACACCGGGGAGCTGTTTTTT. The chain is built from TRBV19 and TRBJ2-2, with TRBD2 identical over 8 bases. The junction had 31 bases not matched to a gene; V was cut back by 7 bases and J by 0 bases. The CDR3 has 24 amino acids. In germline, CDR1 is LNHDA, CDR2 SQIVND (reference sequence). Complete variable domain (other parts from reference TRBV19 and TRBJ2-2): DGGITQSPKYLFRKEGQNVTLSCEQNLNHDAMYWYRQDPGQGLRLIYYSQIVNDFQKGDIAEGYSVSREKKESFPLTVTSAQKNPTAFYLCASMRGSGRAEHQAGEPNTGELFFGEGSRLTVL.

The V gene is TRBV5-6, the J gene TRBJ1-2, with 12 nucleotides matching TRBD1. The CDR3 is 15 amino acids. V shed 2 bases, J shed 4 bases, and the junction held 3 bases outside the gene matches. The V gene's germline CDR1 is SGHDT and CDR2 YYEEEE. This CDR3 is CASSFGTGGIYGYTF. The CDR3 DNA reads TGTGCCAGCAGCTTTGGGACAGGGGGCATCTATGGCTACACCTTC.

The genes are TRBV7-9 and TRBJ2-1; D call uncertain. The CDR3 consists of 12 residues. Between the trimmed V and J ends, which lost 0 bases and 9 bases, there was a span of 6 bases. Germline assignment: CDR1 SEHNR and CDR2 FQNEAQ (reference sequence). DNA of the CDR3: TGTGCCAGCAGCTTAGCGGGGTTTGAGCAGTTCTTC. Its protein product is CASSLAGFEQFF.

The rearrangement links TRBV9 to TRBJ2-2; D is unclear. The V end lost 0 bases, the J end lost 7 bases, and 13 bases lay between the germline ends. Germline values: CDR1 SGDLS, CDR2 YYNGEE. The CDR3 has 15 amino acids. The CDR3 nucleotides read TGTGCCAGCAGCGTAGAGCCGATCGTGGGCGGGGAGCTGTTTTTT. Encoded protein: CASSVEPIVGGELFF.

The V gene is TRBV11-2, the J gene TRBJ2-3; TRBD1 aligns across 7 bases. The CDR3 is made up of 13 amino acids. Germline V gene lookup returns CDR1 SGHAT and CDR2 FQNNGV. After removal of 5 bases from V and 5 bases from J, the junction contained 4 bases not matched to a gene. The CDR3 protein is CASSLTGVDTQYF. The CDR3 region has the DNA TGTGCCAGCAGCCTAACAGGGGTAGATACGCAGTATTTT. Using reference TRBV11-2 and TRBJ2-3 for the parts outside the CDR3, the full variable domain is EAGVAQSPRYKIIEKRQSVAFWCNPISGHATLYWYQQILGQGPKLLIQFQNNGVVDDSQLPKDRFSAERLKGVDSTLKIQPAKLEDSAVYLCASSLTGVDTQYFGPGTRLTVL.

The J gene is TRBJ2-7, the V gene TRBV28; 8 positions match TRBD1. The length of the CDR3 is 14 residues. Unmatched junction bases numbered 9, after V lost 6 bases and J lost 5 bases. Germline-derived CDR1 and CDR2 are MDHEN and SYDVKM. The CDR3 is CASSWGRGLNEQYF. CDR3 in DNA: TGTGCCAGCAGCTGGGGCAGGGGGCTCAACGAGCAGTACTTC.

The chain uses TRBV6-5 and TRBJ1-6, with D maybe TRBD1 (5 bases). The CDR3 is made up of 13 amino acids. Trimming removed 8 bases from V and 6 bases from J, with 11 bases in between. CDR1 is MNHEY and CDR2 is SVGAGI in the germline V gene. CDR3 DNA sequence: TGTGCCAGCGGCGGACACAGTAATTCACCCCTCCACTTT. This gives the protein CASGGHSNSPLHF.